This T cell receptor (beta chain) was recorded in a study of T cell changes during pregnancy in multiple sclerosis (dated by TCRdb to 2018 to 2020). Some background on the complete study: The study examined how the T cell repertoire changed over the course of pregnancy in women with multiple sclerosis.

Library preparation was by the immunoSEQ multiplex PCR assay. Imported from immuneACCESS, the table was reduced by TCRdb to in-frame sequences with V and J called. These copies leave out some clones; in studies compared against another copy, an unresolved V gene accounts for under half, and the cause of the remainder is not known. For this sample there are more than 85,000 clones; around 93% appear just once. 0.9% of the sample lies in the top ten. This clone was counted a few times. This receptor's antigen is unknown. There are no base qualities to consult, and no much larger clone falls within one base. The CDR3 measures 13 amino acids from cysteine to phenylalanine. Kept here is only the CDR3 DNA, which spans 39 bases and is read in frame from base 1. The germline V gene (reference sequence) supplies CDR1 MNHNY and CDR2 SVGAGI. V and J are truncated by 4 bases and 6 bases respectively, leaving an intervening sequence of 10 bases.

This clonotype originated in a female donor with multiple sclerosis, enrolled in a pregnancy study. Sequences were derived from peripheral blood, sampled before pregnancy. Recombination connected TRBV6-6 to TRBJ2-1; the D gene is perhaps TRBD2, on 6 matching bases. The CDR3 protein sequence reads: CASSLDYGNEQFF. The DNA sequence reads TGTGCCAGCAGTTTGGACTACGGCAATGAGCAGTTCTTC.